These 9 T cell receptor beta chains came from one sample sequenced in a study of cytomegalovirus exposure and HLA in healthy donors. PCR involved 60 Vbeta and 13 Jbeta primers. Produced via immunoSEQ multiplex PCR; TCRdb's table is partial and in-frame only. The table records about 35,000 clones, 80% of them present only once. Sequencing used PBMCs. These receptors were obtained from a male donor in good health and CMV-seronegative.

The V call is TRBV9, the J call TRBJ2-1; D is undetermined. The germline V gene encodes CDR1 SGDLS and CDR2 YYNGEE. The CDR3 loop spans 16 amino acids. V dropped 1 base and J dropped 3 bases, with 14 bases sitting between them. This CDR3 is CASSVFVASDYNEQFF. For the CDR3, the DNA is TGTGCCAGCAGCGTATTCGTGGCTAGTGACTACAATGAGCAGTTCTTC.

This chain uses TRBV19 with TRBJ1-5; 7 positions match TRBD1. V shed 4 bases and J 6 bases; nucleotides not matched to a gene: 6. The CDR3 runs 14 residues. Germline V lookup: CDR1 LNHDA, CDR2 SQIVND (reference sequence). The CDR3 loop is CASSTQTGRQPQHF. The DNA of the CDR3 is TGTGCCAGTAGTACTCAGACAGGGCGTCAGCCCCAGCATTTT. Using reference TRBV19 and TRBJ1-5 for the parts outside the CDR3, the full variable domain is DGGITQSPKYLFRKEGQNVTLSCEQNLNHDAMYWYRQDPGQGLRLIYYSQIVNDFQKGDIAEGYSVSREKKESFPLTVTSAQKNPTAFYLCASSTQTGRQPQHFGDGTRLSIL.

This chain joins TRBV4-2 and TRBJ2-1; TRBD1 aligns across 9 bases. Trimming removed 0 bases from V and 3 bases from J; junction bases left unmatched: 3. The CDR3 sequence is 16 residues long. Germline values: CDR1 LGHNA, CDR2 YNFKEQ. Here the CDR3 reads CASSQDRTGVYNEQFF. DNA for the CDR3: TGTGCCAGCAGCCAAGATCGGACAGGGGTCTACAATGAGCAGTTCTTC.

The rearrangement joins TRBV10-3 to TRBJ1-3, with a possible D match to TRBD1 (5 bases). V lost 5 bases and J 4 bases, leaving 9 bases between the germline ends. The CDR3 sequence is 13 residues long. CDR1 and CDR2 (germline): ENHRY, SYGVKD. This CDR3 reads CAISRDSGNTIYF. CDR3 sequence (DNA): TGTGCCATCAGTCGGGACTCGGGAAACACCATATATTTT.

The gene calls are TRBV27 and TRBJ1-1; no firm D call. V lost 6 bases to trimming and J lost 1 base, with 9 bases between them. CDR3 length: 13 amino acids. Germline values: CDR1 MNHEY, CDR2 SMNVEV (reference sequence). Here the CDR3 DNA reads TGTGCCAGCAGGCTGGGAGCGAACACTGAAGCTTTCTTT. It translates to CASRLGANTEAFF.

In this sample, this clone turned up once. CDR3 region: CASSISSSYEQYF. The CDR3 DNA is TGTGCCAGCAGTATCTCCAGTTCCTACGAGCAGTACTTC. The chain links TRBV6-1 to TRBJ2-7; D ambiguous. The CDR3 is made up of 13 amino acids. Trimming removed 5 bases at V and 1 base at J, with 9 bases between. Per germline, CDR1 MNHNS and CDR2 SASEGT.

The chain links TRBV7-2 to TRBJ2-7; 7 positions match TRBD1. Per germline, CDR1 SGHTA and CDR2 FQGNSA. The CDR3 runs to 15 residues. The ends lost 5 bases at V and 1 base at J; junction bases unmatched: 8. CDR3 DNA sequence: TGTGCCAGCAGCAACAGGGGACCTACATCCTACGAGCAGTACTTC. Its protein product is CASSNRGPTSYEQYF.

The chain is built from TRBV7-9 and TRBJ1-1; perhaps TRBD1 as D (5 bases). The CDR3 has 11 residues. Trimming took 8 bases from V and 6 from J, leaving 10 bases between them. The V gene's germline CDR1 is SEHNR and CDR2 FQNEAQ (reference sequence). The CDR3 region is CASFLGPEAFF. The CDR3 nucleotides read TGTGCCAGCTTCCTGGGGCCTGAAGCTTTCTTT.

The chain is built from TRBV7-9 and TRBJ1-6, with D possibly matching TRBD1 (6 bases). This CDR3 is built from 15 residues. Per germline, CDR1 SEHNR and CDR2 FQNEAQ (reference sequence). V was shortened by 6 bases and J by 5 bases, with 14 bases between the two germline ends. CDR3: CASSPPWTDNSPLHF. The CDR3 bases are TGTGCCAGCAGTCCCCCCTGGACAGATAATTCACCCCTCCACTTT.